These 19 T cell receptor beta chains share one sample of origin, sequenced in a study of blood T cell repertoires in COVID-19 (dated by TCRdb to the early 2020s). Libraries were made using the immunoSEQ multiplex PCR assay. The table was pulled from immuneACCESS by TCRdb, which kept in-frame rearrangements only. Such tables lose some clones; where checked, under half of the loss comes from unresolved V genes, and the rest has no known cause. The table for this sample lists nearly 80,000 clones; roughly 89% of them were counted only once. Around 3.3% of the sample is held by the ten biggest clonotypes. Sequencing was carried out using peripheral blood. All receptors derive from a man aged 45-60 years with acute or convalescent COVID-19.

V usage is TRBV4-1 and J usage is TRBJ2-1; TRBD2 agrees at 9 bases. This CDR3 comprises 15 residues. The ends lost 4 bases at V and 4 bases at J; junction bases unmatched: 5. From germline, CDR1 is MGHRA and CDR2 YSYEKL. The CDR3 DNA reads as TGCGCCAGCAGCCGACTAGCGGATTTGTACAATGAGCAGTTCTTC. Translating gives CASSRLADLYNEQFF.

The chain combines TRBV6-2 or TRBV6-3 with TRBJ1-5; the D gene is possibly TRBD1 (6 bases). V was pared by 1 base and J by 0 bases, with 10 bases between. Germline-derived CDR1 and CDR2 are MNHEY and SVGEGT. This CDR3 is 16 amino acids long. Here the CDR3 DNA reads TGTGCCAGCAGTTACTGGGGGCGGAGTAGCAATCAGCCCCAGCATTTT. Amino acid sequence: CASSYWGRSSNQPQHF.

The chain joins TRBV5-1 to TRBJ2-7, with TRBD1 as a possible D gene (6 bases). The length of the CDR3 is 12 residues. Trimming took off 4 bases at V and 6 bases at J, with 11 bases between the two ends. Germline V gives CDR1 SGHRS, CDR2 YFSETQ. The CDR3 sequence is CASSPTGIEQYF. Here the CDR3 DNA reads TGCGCCAGCAGCCCAACAGGGATCGAGCAGTACTTC.

This clone appeared a few times. The V and J genes are TRBV6-2 or TRBV6-3 and TRBJ1-5; TRBD1 might be the D (6 bases). The germline CDR1 and CDR2 sequences are MNHEY and SVGEGT. Trimming shortened V by 5 bases and J by 4 bases, and 21 bases separated the two germline ends. The CDR3 consists of 17 residues. The CDR3 DNA reads as TGTGCCAGCAGTAAAAATCTGGGACACGAATCTAATCAGCCCCAGCATTTT. It is translated as CASSKNLGHESNQPQHF.

The rearrangement uses TRBV7-2 and TRBJ1-2; tentatively, D is TRBD1 (5 bases). CDR3 length: 16 amino acids. Trimming left V 4 bases short and J 8 bases short, with 23 bases between. In germline, CDR1 is SGHTA, CDR2 FQGNSA. CDR3 nucleotides: TGTGCCAGCAGCTCTGCCGGGGCCGACGTCCTAGCGGGCTACACCTTC. Encoded protein: CASSSAGADVLAGYTF.

V is TRBV28 and J is TRBJ1-4; D possibly corresponds to TRBD1 (5 bases). The CDR3 is made up of 15 amino acids. Germline CDR1 and CDR2: MDHEN and SYDVKM. V was pared by 8 bases and J by 0 bases, with 13 bases between. The CDR3 nucleotides read TGTGCCAGCGGCAGGGTGGAAGCAACTAATGAAAAACTGTTTTTT. Encoded protein: CASGRVEATNEKLFF.

V gene TRBV19 combines with J gene TRBJ2-2, with TRBD1 matching 8 bases. CDR1 and CDR2 (germline): LNHDA, SQIVND (reference sequence). CDR3 length: 16 residues. J was trimmed by 6 bases and V by 8 bases; bases with no gene match: 14. CDR3 DNA: TGTGCCAGTGGAGGGGGGACAGGTGGTTTGGCCGGGGAGCTGTTTTTT. It is translated as CASGGGTGGLAGELFF. Full variable domain (missing parts from reference TRBV19 and TRBJ2-2): DGGITQSPKYLFRKEGQNVTLSCEQNLNHDAMYWYRQDPGQGLRLIYYSQIVNDFQKGDIAEGYSVSREKKESFPLTVTSAQKNPTAFYLCASGGGTGGLAGELFFGEGSRLTVL.

V gene TRBV7-2 combines with J gene TRBJ2-2; 7 bases align to TRBD1. Trimming cost V 2 bases and J 6 bases; bases outside gene matches: 12. Per germline, CDR1 SGHTA and CDR2 FQGNSA. This CDR3 has 17 residues. DNA of the CDR3: TGTGCCAGCAGCTTAACCCTGACAGGGAGAGTGTCCGGGGAGCTGTTTTTT. Protein sequence: CASSLTLTGRVSGELFF.

The chain joins TRBV18 to TRBJ1-3; D remains unclear. This CDR3 has 16 amino acids. Between the trimmed V and J ends, which lost 0 bases and 2 bases, there was a span of 11 bases. The germline CDR1 and CDR2 sequences are KGHSH and LQKENI. The CDR3 sequence is CASSPPSVAAGNTIYF. Written as DNA, the CDR3 is TGTGCCAGCTCACCACCGTCGGTGGCGGCTGGAAACACCATATATTTT.

This clone was detected once. V and J are TRBV5-1 and TRBJ1-1; the match to TRBD1 covers 9 bases. Germline-derived CDR1 and CDR2 are SGHRS and YFSETQ. The CDR3 covers 16 residues. With V trimmed by 4 bases and J by 5 bases, 12 bases remained unmatched. In DNA, the CDR3 is TGCGCCAGCAGCCTTGGGACAGGGAGCTTTCGGACTGAAGCTTTCTTT. Protein sequence: CASSLGTGSFRTEAFF.

This sequence joins TRBV12-1 and TRBJ2-1; TRBD2, the D gene given by the table, was not confirmed from the DNA. TRBV12-1 is classified as a pseudogene. CDR3 length: 18 residues. This chain's CDR3 is CASSFGGIGGSSYNEQFF. The DNA for the CDR3 is TGTGCCAGCAGCTTTGGGGGAATCGGTGGGAGCTCCTACAATGAGCAGTTCTTC.

V gene TRBV5-4 combines with J gene TRBJ1-1; 7 positions agree with TRBD1. This CDR3 contains 15 residues. Trimming removed 4 bases from V and 0 bases from J; junction bases left unmatched: 6. Germline V gene lookup returns CDR1 SGHNT and CDR2 YYREEE (reference sequence). This CDR3 reads CASSNRQGMNTEAFF. The DNA of the CDR3 is TGTGCCAGCAGCAATCGACAGGGCATGAACACTGAAGCTTTCTTT.

The chain joins TRBV15 to TRBJ1-5; D might be TRBD1 (5 bases). CDR1 and CDR2 (germline): LNHNV, YYDKDF (reference sequence). Deletions cut 2 bases from V and 6 bases from J, with 20 bases between. This CDR3 is 17 amino acids long. CDR3 DNA sequence: TGTGCCACCAGCAGATCCTGGGGCAGCCATGACTTTCAGCCCCAGCATTTT. This translates into CATSRSWGSHDFQPQHF.

This chain links TRBV19 with TRBJ1-2; 8 bases agree with TRBD1. The CDR3 contains 14 residues. CDR1 and CDR2 from the germline V gene are LNHDA and SQIVND (reference sequence). J gave up 2 bases and V 3 bases, and 2 bases lay outside the gene matches. The CDR3 reads CASSIQGANYGYTF. The DNA for the CDR3 is TGTGCCAGTAGTATTCAGGGGGCAAACTATGGCTACACCTTC.

The rearrangement links TRBV2 to TRBJ2-1, with 13 bases that match TRBD2. The CDR3 totals 16 residues. Germline V gives CDR1 SNHLY, CDR2 FYNNEI. The ends lost 4 bases at V and 3 bases at J; junction bases unmatched: 3. For the CDR3, the DNA is TGTGCCAGCAGTGGGACTAGCGGGGGAATCTACAATGAGCAGTTCTTC. Protein sequence: CASSGTSGGIYNEQFF.

V and J are TRBV7-9 and TRBJ1-1, with TRBD1 identical over 7 bases. Germline CDR1 reads SEHNR; CDR2 reads FQNEAQ (reference sequence). Trimming at V came to 5 bases and at J to 4 bases, leaving 4 bases not matched to a gene. This CDR3 comprises 13 residues. In DNA form, the CDR3 reads TGTGCCAGCAGCGCCTCAGGGGGCACTGAAGCTTTCTTT. Its protein product is CASSASGGTEAFF.

The chain carries TRBV3-1 (or the pseudogene TRBV3-2) and TRBJ2-3; no clear D. Germline values: CDR1 LGHDT, CDR2 YNNKEL (reference sequence). CDR3 length equals 12 residues. The V and J ends lost 6 bases and 4 bases respectively, with 8 bases between them. CDR3 loop: CASRHGPDTQYF. As DNA, the CDR3 is TGTGCCAGCAGGCATGGGCCAGATACGCAGTATTTT.

This clone was recorded once. V is TRBV19 and J is TRBJ2-7, with TRBD1 identical over 10 bases. Germline assignment: CDR1 LNHDA and CDR2 SQIVND (reference sequence). The CDR3 length is 14 residues. V dropped 5 bases and J dropped 9; count of bases not matched to a gene: 10. Written as DNA, the CDR3 is TGTGCCAGTAGTCAACCGGGACAGGGGTATGGGCAGTACTTC. It codes for CASSQPGQGYGQYF.

The chain couples TRBV4-1 to TRBJ2-3, with D maybe TRBD1 (5 bases). The CDR3 has 15 residues. Trimming shortened V by 0 bases and J by 6 bases, and 13 bases separated the two germline ends. Germline V gene data show CDR1 as MGHRA and CDR2 as YSYEKL. This CDR3 is CASSQDGADSDTQYF. CDR3 DNA sequence: TGCGCCAGCAGCCAAGATGGGGCGGATTCGGATACGCAGTATTTT.